These 30 T cell receptor beta chains were sequenced from one sample in a study of tumor and adjacent non-tumor tissue in lung cancer (dated 2018 in TCRdb). Library method: multiplex PCR. Sequencing was performed on an Illumina HiSeq 2500. Following protocols modified from ARM-PCR, the researchers constructed TCRbeta libraries through three rounds of nested PCR with primers (Table S4). TCRdb itself trimmed the public reads at Q25 with fastp, ran MiXCR and retained productive beta chains. Records with the same CDR3 protein are collapsed into one entry carrying the most frequent genes and DNA. The sample contains about 48,000 distinct CDR3 sequences, more than 55% of them found a single time. In total, the top ten clones hold roughly 31% of the sample. RNA was isolated from bulk unsorted tissue, and RNA quality was assessed with a NanoDrop ND-1000 and an Agilent 2100. For the normal lung samples, distant non-tumor tissue was collected more than 3 cm away from the tumor edge.

The material sequenced was distant non-tumor lung tissue. These receptors all stem from a woman aged 70-85 years with non-small cell lung cancer.

Concerning this clonotype itself: At one boundary the junction diverges from the germline segment, which might be a read error. The chain joins TRBV6-5 to TRBJ1-2; D is possibly TRBD1 (5 bases). The CDR3 runs to 12 residues. The germline gives CDR1 MNHEY, CDR2 SVGAGI. The CDR3 sequence: CVSSYRTEGYTF. CDR3 nucleotide sequence: TGTGTCAGCAGTTACAGGACTGAGGGCTACACCTTC.

For this clonotype: The junction departs from germline at one end; a sequencing error may be responsible. The chain uses TRBV12-3 or TRBV12-4 and TRBJ1-6; weak D call: TRBD1 (6 bases). This CDR3 comprises 15 residues. Here the CDR3 DNA reads TGTACCAGCACTATCTCGGAGGGGGGCCAATCACCCCTCCACTTT. Its translation: CTSTISEGGQSPLHF.

The chain recombines TRBV20-1 with TRBJ2-7, with 8 bases aligning to TRBD1. This CDR3 is 17 amino acids long. V lost 5 bases to trimming and J lost 0 bases; unmatched junction nucleotides: 15. Germline loops: CDR1 DFQATT, CDR2 SNEGSKA (reference sequence). The CDR3 DNA reads TGCAGTGCTTCCGGACAGGGAGAGGTCCGGATCTCCTACGAGCAGTACTTC. Its translation is CSASGQGEVRISYEQYF.

Note on this clonotype: A much larger clone differs by one base, so this may be a read error. The chain combines TRBV11-2 with TRBJ1-2; the D gene is possibly TRBD1 (6 bases). The CDR3 runs to 14 residues. CDR1 is SGHAT and CDR2 is FQNNGV in the germline V gene. V lost 3 bases and J lost 5, with 13 bases in between. CDR3 in amino acids: CASSFTGRGYGYTF. CDR3 DNA: TGTGCCAGCAGCTTTACAGGGAGAGGATATGGCTACACCTTC.

Many counts were recorded for this clonotype. V is TRBV4-1 and J is TRBJ1-2, with a tentative D call TRBD1 (5 bases). The CDR3 is 13 residues long. With 2 bases removed from V and 4 bases from J, the gap between germline ends came to 8 bases. Germline lookup yields CDR1 MGHRA and CDR2 YSYEKL. CDR3 protein: CASSQKDTYGYTF. In nucleotides, the CDR3 is TGCGCCAGCAGCCAAAAGGACACCTATGGCTACACCTTC.

As for this clonotype: Given a much more abundant clone one base away, this may be a read error. Because the CDR3's place on the DNA is in doubt, the DNA is left out and the CDR3 is given as listed by TCRdb. The chain links TRBV28 to TRBJ2-1; the table's D gene call, TRBD1, was not cross checked with the DNA. 13 amino acids form the CDR3, both terminal residues included. The germline V gene encodes CDR1 MDHEN and CDR2 SYDVKM. The CDR3 reads CASSFGQGTRESF.

This clonotype has only one observation. A read error may be the cause here, since a much bigger clone is one base away. Likely a read error: the CDR3 ends without its conserved phenylalanine or tryptophan. The DNA is omitted, as the CDR3 cannot be located on it reliably, and the CDR3 follows TCRdb's listing. The V and J genes are TRBV21-1 and TRBJ2-7. TRBV21-1 is a pseudogene. From its first to its last residue, the CDR3 has 11 amino acids. CDR3 region: CASVRGNEQYI.

In this sample, this clonotype turned up once. At one of its ends the junction is not consistent with the germline gene, which may arise from a read error. This chain's CDR3 is CANSRTSGETQYF. DNA of the CDR3: TGTGCCAACAGCCGGACTAGTGGGGAGACCCAGTACTTC. V is TRBV13 and J is TRBJ2-5; 7 bases line up with TRBD2. Germline-derived CDR1 and CDR2 are PRHDT and FYEKMQ (reference sequence). The CDR3 is 13 amino acids. Full variable domain (remainder filled in from reference TRBV13 and TRBJ2-5): AAGVIQSPRHLIKEKRETATLKCYPIPRHDTVYWYQQGPGQDPQFLISFYEKMQSDKGSIPDRFSAQQFSDYHSELNMSSLELGDSALYFCANSRTSGETQYFGPGTRLLVL.

The chain recombines TRBV5-4 with TRBJ2-5, with TRBD2 matching 8 bases. This CDR3 is 16 amino acids long. Per germline, CDR1 SGHNT and CDR2 YYREEE (reference sequence). V was pared by 4 bases and J by 5 bases, with 13 bases of the junction left unmatched. CDR3 in amino acids: CASSPPGRVGGETQYF. The CDR3 bases are TGTGCCAGCAGCCCGCCCGGGAGGGTGGGGGGGGAGACCCAGTACTTC.

On this clonotype itself: This could be a read error, since a much larger clone is one nucleotide away. V is TRBV20-1 and J is TRBJ2-1, with D possibly being TRBD1 or TRBD2 (7 bases each). The CDR3 has 18 amino acids. Deletions cut 6 bases from V and 0 bases from J, with 24 bases between. Looked up from germline, CDR1 is DFQATT and CDR2 is SNEGSKA (reference sequence). CDR3 sequence: CSARGGGGLTASYNEQFF. CDR3 coding DNA: TGCAGTGCCAGGGGGGGTGGCGGGCTAACGGCCTCCTACAATGAGCAGTTCTTC.

With respect to this clonotype: A much larger clone differs from this one at a single base, so this may be a read error. The J gene is TRBJ2-6, the V gene TRBV29-1; D ambiguous. Per the germline V gene, CDR1 is SQVTM and CDR2 is ANQGSEA. The CDR3 loop spans 14 amino acids. The V end was cut by 4 bases, the J end by 0 bases, with 7 bases between. The CDR3 sequence: CSVGMNSGANVLTF. CDR3 coding DNA: TGCAGCGTTGGGATGAACTCTGGGGCCAACGTCCTGACTTTC.

In regard to this clonotype: At one end, the junction sequence differs from germline, possibly due to a read error. The chain joins TRBV6-2 or TRBV6-3 to TRBJ2-7, with D possibly matching TRBD1 (6 bases). The V gene's germline CDR1 is MNHEY and CDR2 SVGEGT. The CDR3 loop spans 16 amino acids. CDR3 in amino acids: CASSYSMIVGAYVQYF. In DNA, the CDR3 is TGTGCCAGCAGTTACTCGATGATAGTGGGGGCCTACGTGCAGTACTTC.

Concerning this clonotype itself: The conserved phenylalanine or tryptophan normally closing the CDR3 is absent here, so this likely arose from a read error. No DNA is shown, since the ends of the CDR3 on it are uncertain; the CDR3 is the one TCRdb lists. This chain uses TRBV11-2 with TRBJ2-2; whether TRBD2, the table's D call, matches the DNA was not checked. The CDR3 length equals 17 residues, ends included. The germline V gene has CDR1 SGHAT and CDR2 FQNNGV. CDR3 sequence: CASSLPSGRRRTGEPFV.

Details on this clonotype: A much larger clone sits a single nucleotide away, making a read error possible. V is TRBV5-1 and J is TRBJ2-7; the D gene is possibly TRBD1 (6 bases). The CDR3 consists of 15 residues. The V end was cut by 0 bases, the J end by 3 bases, with 13 bases between. Germline V CDR1 and CDR2: SGHRS, YFSETQ. In nucleotides, the CDR3 is TGCGCCAGCAGCTTGGCCAAACAGGGTTACTACGAGCAGTACTTC. Protein sequence: CASSLAKQGYYEQYF.

This clonotype was recorded many times. The chain uses TRBV5-4 and TRBJ2-7; no definite D call. Germline-derived CDR1 and CDR2 are SGHNT and YYREEE (reference sequence). This CDR3 has 15 amino acids. The V end was cut by 3 bases, the J end by 2 bases, with 15 bases between. The CDR3 DNA reads as TGTGCCAGCAGCTCCAATTCCGGAAACCCCTACGAGCAGTACTTC. Translated: CASSSNSGNPYEQYF.

V and J are TRBV4-2 and TRBJ2-1; D unresolved. The V end lost 4 bases, the J end lost 9 bases, and 19 bases lay between the germline ends. This CDR3 has 15 amino acids. Germline CDR1 and CDR2: LGHNA and YNFKEQ. The CDR3 region is CASSRDVTENIEQFF. Written as DNA, the CDR3 is TGTGCCAGCAGCCGAGATGTGACGGAGAACATTGAGCAGTTCTTC.

A single count supports this clonotype. The junction departs from the called germline gene at one end, perhaps through a read error. This chain links TRBV28 with TRBJ2-3; the D gene could be TRBD1 or TRBD2 (6 bases each). The CDR3 is made up of 14 amino acids. The germline V gene encodes CDR1 MDHEN and CDR2 SYDVKM. CDR3 DNA sequence: TGTGCCAGCAGTAGGGACACTAGCACAGATATGCAGTATTTT. It yields the protein CASSRDTSTDMQYF.

A single count supports this clonotype. One end of the junction fails to match germline, which may point to a read error. The chain employs TRBV10-3 and TRBJ2-2; perhaps TRBD1 as D (7 bases). Per the germline V gene, CDR1 is ENHRY and CDR2 is SYGVKD. The CDR3 is made up of 17 amino acids. The CDR3 DNA follows: TGTGCCATCAGTGACCCGACAGGGAGGAAGAACACCGGGGAGCCGTTTTTT. Protein sequence: CAISDPTGRKNTGEPFF.

The sample holds one count of this clonotype. The chain uses TRBV28 and TRBJ1-1, with 7 bases aligning to TRBD1. Germline-derived CDR1 and CDR2 are MDHEN and SYDVKM. The CDR3 consists of 12 residues. CDR3 residues: CVSSFPRTGAFF. DNA of the CDR3: TGTGTCAGTAGTTTCCCGCGGACAGGAGCTTTCTTT.

Of note for this clonotype: An end of the junction does not agree with germline; a read error may underlie this. This chain uses TRBV12-3 or TRBV12-4 with TRBJ2-3; D perhaps matches TRBD2 (6 bases). The CDR3 runs to 14 residues. CDR3 sequence (DNA): TGCGCCAGCAACCCCGGGGGTGGCACATATACGCAGTATTTT. This encodes CASNPGGGTYTQYF.

A word on this clonotype: Germline and junction disagree at one end, which may indicate a read error. The rearrangement links TRBV11-1 to TRBJ2-1; D remains ambiguous. This CDR3 region has 16 residues. The germline V gene has CDR1 SGHAT and CDR2 FQDESV (reference sequence). In DNA form, the CDR3 reads TGTGCCAGCAGCTTAGCCCCAACGGGCCTGTACAATGAACAGTTCTTC. Its translation: CASSLAPTGLYNEQFF.

The rearrangement joins TRBV6-1 to TRBJ1-4; 9 positions agree with TRBD1. The CDR3 has 16 residues. Trimming removed 3 bases from V and 15 bases from J; junction bases left unmatched: 17. The V gene's germline CDR1 is MNHNS and CDR2 SASEGT. The CDR3 is CASSDTQQGAEEKVFF. CDR3 nucleotides: TGTGCCAGCAGTGATACTCAACAGGGGGCAGAAGAGAAAGTGTTTTTT.

This clonotype was counted between two and nine times. The V gene is TRBV30, the J gene TRBJ1-3; D call uncertain. In germline, CDR1 is GTSNPN, CDR2 SVGIG (reference sequence). The CDR3 spans 14 residues. V was pared by 4 bases and J by 5 bases, with 15 bases between. This chain's CDR3 is CAWKFGGSRNTIYF. The CDR3 bases are TGTGCCTGGAAGTTCGGCGGCAGTAGAAACACCATATATTTT.

The chain has TRBV12-3 or TRBV12-4 and TRBJ2-3; no clear D. V was trimmed by 6 bases and J by 10 bases, leaving 11 bases between them. CDR3 size: 11 residues. CDR3 nucleotides: TGTGCCAGCAGGCGCACAGACTCGCAGTATTTT. It is translated as CASRRTDSQYF.

To note about this clonotype: A single base separates this from a much larger clone, so it may be a read error. The chain couples TRBV5-1 to TRBJ1-1; perhaps TRBD1 as D (5 bases). The CDR3 spans 15 residues. Germline assignment: CDR1 SGHRS and CDR2 YFSETQ. The DNA of the CDR3 is TGCGCCAGCACCTTGGGGCTGGGGAGAGGAACTGAAGCTTTCTTT. Its protein product is CASTLGLGRGTEAFF.

This clonotype has only a few counts. Just one base apart from a much larger clone, this may be a read error. V and J are TRBV14 and TRBJ1-2; 9 nucleotides agree with TRBD1. The germline gives CDR1 SGHDN, CDR2 FVKESK. The CDR3 is 14 amino acids. CDR3 coding DNA: TGTGCCAACAGCCCTCGAACAGGGGGCGGAGGCTACACCTTC. Translated, it gives CANSPRTGGGGYTF.

This clonotype was picked up many times. A read error is likely, as this CDR3 ends without the conserved phenylalanine or tryptophan. No DNA is shown, since the ends of the CDR3 on it are uncertain; the CDR3 is the one TCRdb lists. The rearrangement joins TRBV11-3 to TRBJ2-2. The CDR3 extends over 14 residues, inclusive of both ends. The germline V gene encodes CDR1 SGHNT and CDR2 YENEEA. CDR3 loop: CASSFSVTTGELFL.

At least ten counts were recorded for this clonotype. The rearrangement joins TRBV4-2 to TRBJ2-3; 7 nucleotides align to TRBD2. V was clipped by 0 bases and J by 5 bases; unmatched bases: 5. The germline V gene has CDR1 LGHNA and CDR2 YNFKEQ. CDR3 length: 15 residues. As DNA, the CDR3 is TGTGCCAGCAGCCAAGATGGGAGGGCGGTAGATACGCAGTATTTT. This gives the protein CASSQDGRAVDTQYF.

The rearrangement uses TRBV6-5 and TRBJ2-7; TRBD2 aligns across 15 bases. Germline V gives CDR1 MNHEY, CDR2 SVGAGI. The length of the CDR3 is 18 residues. After removal of 10 bases from V and 2 bases from J, the junction contained 15 bases not matched to a gene. This CDR3 is CANTIGLAGGQSPYEQYF. The CDR3 DNA is TGTGCCAACACCATCGGACTAGCGGGAGGGCAATCCCCCTACGAGCAGTACTTC.

Comments on this clonotype: Given a much more abundant clone one base away, this may be a read error. The chain uses TRBV12-3 or TRBV12-4 and TRBJ1-3; D possibly corresponds to TRBD1 (5 bases). There are 14 residues in the CDR3. The CDR3 sequence: CAGSDRQRGNTIYF. In nucleotides, the CDR3 is TGTGCCGGCAGTGATAGACAGCGTGGAAACACCATATATTTT.